The 19 T cell receptor beta chains reported below all come from one sample, sequenced in a study of human T cells and chemical hapten exposure (dated by TCRdb to the early 2020s). To prepare the library, RACE was applied. The sample was run on a NextSeq 500. The public reads were reprocessed in TCRdb via fastp at Q25 and MiXCR, keeping in-frame beta chains. Rows matching on CDR3 protein sequence are summarized as one entry with the most common DNA and genes. Here the sample has some 70,000 distinct CDR3 sequences; 10% to 13% occur a single time. The ten largest clones take up about 6.6% of the sample. Sample time point, as interpreted from the label and publication: patch test 2, 6 weeks after DPC sensitization. The sample's treatment or condition label is to be understood as: therapeutic diphenylcyclopropenone sensitization with weekly scalp DPC. The source was whole blood, collected in connection with sensitization to the hapten diphenylcyclopropenone (DPC). Receptor source: a woman aged 50 to 60 with alopecia areata. Some clones in this sample may be carry-over from other donors' samples.

Many counts were recorded for this clonotype. This rearrangement joins TRBV2 to TRBJ2-1, with 10 bases lining up with TRBD2. The CDR3 extends over 15 amino acids. After removal of 6 bases from V and 3 bases from J, the junction contained 5 bases not matched to a gene. The V gene's germline CDR1 is SNHLY and CDR2 FYNNEI. The CDR3 nucleotides are TGTGCCAGCAGCGAGCGGGAGGGCCTCTACAATGAGCAGTTCTTC. Translating it yields CASSEREGLYNEQFF.

This clonotype has a handful of counts. The chain uses TRBV19 and TRBJ2-3; the D gene is possibly TRBD1 (6 bases). V was cut by 7 bases and J by 6 bases, with 8 bases left in between. Germline values: CDR1 LNHDA, CDR2 SQIVND (reference sequence). The length of the CDR3 is 11 residues. This chain's CDR3 is CASTDRDTQYF. The DNA of the CDR3 is TGTGCCAGTACCGACAGGGATACGCAGTATTTT.

At least ten counts were recorded for this clonotype. This chain connects TRBV7-9 to TRBJ2-2, with no clear D. CDR3 length: 11 amino acids. Germline CDR1 reads SEHNR; CDR2 reads FQNEAQ (reference sequence). Trimming pared 6 bases from V and 6 bases from J, leaving 5 bases between. CDR3 sequence reads: CASSLAGELFF. The DNA for the CDR3 is TGTGCCAGCAGTTTGGCCGGGGAGCTGTTTTTT.

This clonotype was recorded at least ten times. This chain connects TRBV30 to TRBJ2-1, with 9 bases fitting TRBD2. CDR1 and CDR2 (germline): GTSNPN, SVGIG (reference sequence). V shed 8 bases and J 14 bases; nucleotides not matched to a gene: 10. CDR3 size: 11 residues. CDR3: CALRREGQEFF. The CDR3 DNA reads TGTGCCCTCAGGCGGGAGGGCCAGGAGTTCTTC.

V is TRBV3-1 and J is TRBJ2-3; D gene ambiguous. The CDR3 is 15 residues long. The ends were cut back, 0 bases at V and 6 bases at J, with 13 bases in the middle. Germline V gene lookup returns CDR1 LGHDT and CDR2 YNNKEL (reference sequence). The CDR3, as DNA: TGTGCCAGCAGCCAAGATTTTAGGGCTCGCGATACGCAGTATTTT. Its protein product is CASSQDFRARDTQYF.

The J gene is TRBJ1-3, the V gene TRBV20-1; D gene ambiguous. The CDR3 spans 13 residues. CDR1 is DFQATT, CDR2 SNEGSKA, per germline (reference sequence). The V and J ends lost 6 bases and 4 bases respectively, with 13 bases between them. CDR3 coding DNA: TGCAGTGCCATAAATCCCACCGGAAACACCATATATTTT. This gives the protein CSAINPTGNTIYF.

There are a few counts of this clonotype. CDR3 region: CASSRSGGTGELFF. The CDR3 DNA reads TGTGCCAGTAGTAGGAGCGGCGGGACCGGGGAGCTGTTTTTT. The chain links TRBV19 to TRBJ2-2, with TRBD2 as a possible D gene (5 bases). CDR1 and CDR2 (germline): LNHDA, SQIVND (reference sequence). The CDR3 length is 14 residues. Trimming took 4 bases from V and 5 from J, leaving 11 bases between them.

This clonotype came up many times. J is TRBJ2-7 and V is TRBV7-2; 11 bases fit TRBD2. The CDR3 is made up of 15 amino acids. The V and J ends lost 2 bases and 4 bases, in that order; junction bases with no gene match: 4. CDR1 is SGHTA, CDR2 FQGNSA, per germline. CDR3 nucleotides: TGTGCCAGCAGCTTAACCTCTAGCGGGAGGTACGAGCAGTACTTC. Protein product: CASSLTSSGRYEQYF.

Ten or more counts support this clonotype. This rearrangement joins TRBV6-5 to TRBJ2-4, with 7 nucleotides matching TRBD2. The V gene end was trimmed by 0 bases and the J gene end by 0 bases; junction bases not matched to a gene: 8. Germline CDR1 MNHEY, CDR2 SVGAGI. The CDR3 loop spans 18 amino acids. DNA of the CDR3: TGTGCCAGCAGTTACTCGATGGGAGGGCCGATAGCCAAAAACATTCAGTACTTC. It yields the protein CASSYSMGGPIAKNIQYF.

This clonotype has a count of ten or more. A read error may produce the germline difference seen at one junction end. The chain joins TRBV5-1 to TRBJ2-1; maybe TRBD2 (6 bases). CDR1 and CDR2 from the germline V gene are SGHRS and YFSETQ. This CDR3 has 14 residues. The CDR3 DNA reads as TGCGCCAGCAGCTGGCGGGACCCCGGGAATGGGCAGTTCTTC. It translates to CASSWRDPGNGQFF.

The rearrangement links TRBV7-2 to TRBJ2-1; D is ambiguous. Trimming shortened V by 1 base and J by 14 bases, and 18 bases separated the two germline ends. In germline, CDR1 is SGHTA, CDR2 FQGNSA. There are 14 residues in the CDR3. The CDR3 DNA reads as TGTGCCAGCAGCTTAGGAGTCAGGCCCCTGGGGAAGTTCTTC. Protein sequence: CASSLGVRPLGKFF. Variable domain in full (rest from reference TRBV7-2 and TRBJ2-1): GAGVSQSPSNKVTEKGKDVELRCDPISGHTALYWYRQSLGQGLEFLIYFQGNSAPDKSGLPSDRFSAERTGGSVSTLTIQRTQQEDSAVYLCASSLGVRPLGKFFGPGTRLTVL.

V is TRBV5-1 and J is TRBJ2-2, with D perhaps being TRBD1 or TRBD2 (5 bases each). The CDR3 loop spans 15 amino acids. Trimming left V 2 bases short and J 3 bases short, with 11 bases between. CDR1 SGHRS and CDR2 YFSETQ come from the germline V gene. CDR3 coding DNA: TGCGCCAGCAGCTTCAGGGACCCACACACCGGGGAGCTGTTTTTT. It yields the protein CASSFRDPHTGELFF.

This chain connects TRBV19 to TRBJ1-1; TRBD1 might be the D (5 bases). V was cut by 3 bases and J by 0 bases, with 8 bases left in between. The germline CDR1 and CDR2 sequences are LNHDA and SQIVND (reference sequence). This CDR3 contains 14 residues. CDR3 protein: CASSMGELNTEAFF. Written as DNA, the CDR3 is TGTGCCAGTAGTATGGGGGAATTGAACACTGAAGCTTTCTTT.

This clonotype was found many times. V gene TRBV29-1 combines with J gene TRBJ1-4; D not resolved. Germline V gene data show CDR1 as SQVTM and CDR2 as ANQGSEA. The CDR3 totals 12 residues. V lost 8 bases to trimming and J lost 8 bases, with 15 bases between them. CDR3 loop: CSYSQWGEKLFF. Written as DNA, the CDR3 is TGCAGCTATTCACAGTGGGGAGAAAAACTGTTTTTT.

The chain combines TRBV6-5 with TRBJ2-2; 8 nucleotides align to TRBD1. The CDR3 has 13 residues. The ends lost 6 bases at V and 7 bases at J; junction bases unmatched: 4. CDR1 MNHEY and CDR2 SVGAGI come from the germline V gene. CDR3 in DNA: TGTGCCAGCAGCGGACAGGGCTTCGGGGAGCTGTTTTTT. Translating gives CASSGQGFGELFF.

This clonotype has at least ten counts. This chain links TRBV7-2 with TRBJ2-6; 9 positions match TRBD1. The CDR3 consists of 17 residues. Germline trimming cut 5 bases from V and 1 base from J; bases unmatched to any gene: 6. Germline V gene data show CDR1 as SGHTA and CDR2 as FQGNSA. CDR3 nucleotide sequence: TGTGCCAGCAGCGTAACAGGGGGCGCGTCTGGGGCCAACGTCCTGACTTTC. Its protein product is CASSVTGGASGANVLTF. Filled out from reference TRBV7-2 and TRBJ2-6, the complete variable domain reads GAGVSQSPSNKVTEKGKDVELRCDPISGHTALYWYRQSLGQGLEFLIYFQGNSAPDKSGLPSDRFSAERTGGSVSTLTIQRTQQEDSAVYLCASSVTGGASGANVLTFGAGSRLTVL.

This chain links TRBV29-1 with TRBJ2-1; D perhaps matches TRBD1 (5 bases). V gave up 6 bases and J gave up 0 bases, with 12 bases separating them. The CDR3 runs to 14 residues. Germline CDR1 and CDR2: SQVTM and ANQGSEA. CDR3: CSVDSSPSYNEQFF. In nucleotides, the CDR3 is TGCAGCGTCGACAGTTCTCCCTCCTACAATGAGCAGTTCTTC.

V and J are TRBV7-2 and TRBJ2-1; D gene unclear. The germline gives CDR1 SGHTA, CDR2 FQGNSA. The V gene lost 7 bases and the J gene lost 6 bases, with 22 bases spanning the gap. The CDR3 has 16 amino acids. This CDR3 reads CASTTFTPGRVNEQFF. DNA for the CDR3: TGTGCCAGCACCACCTTTACCCCCGGCCGAGTCAATGAGCAGTTCTTC. The complete variable domain, with remaining parts taken from reference TRBV7-2 and TRBJ2-1, reads GAGVSQSPSNKVTEKGKDVELRCDPISGHTALYWYRQSLGQGLEFLIYFQGNSAPDKSGLPSDRFSAERTGGSVSTLTIQRTQQEDSAVYLCASTTFTPGRVNEQFFGPGTRLTVL.

This sequence joins TRBV7-2 and TRBJ2-1, with a tentative D call TRBD2 (6 bases). The V gene's germline CDR1 is SGHTA and CDR2 FQGNSA. CDR3 size: 16 residues. Trimming took 5 bases from V and 2 from J, leaving 16 bases between them. The CDR3 spells CASSAHPRTTYNEQFF. The CDR3 DNA reads as TGTGCCAGCAGCGCCCACCCGAGGACTACCTACAATGAGCAGTTCTTC.